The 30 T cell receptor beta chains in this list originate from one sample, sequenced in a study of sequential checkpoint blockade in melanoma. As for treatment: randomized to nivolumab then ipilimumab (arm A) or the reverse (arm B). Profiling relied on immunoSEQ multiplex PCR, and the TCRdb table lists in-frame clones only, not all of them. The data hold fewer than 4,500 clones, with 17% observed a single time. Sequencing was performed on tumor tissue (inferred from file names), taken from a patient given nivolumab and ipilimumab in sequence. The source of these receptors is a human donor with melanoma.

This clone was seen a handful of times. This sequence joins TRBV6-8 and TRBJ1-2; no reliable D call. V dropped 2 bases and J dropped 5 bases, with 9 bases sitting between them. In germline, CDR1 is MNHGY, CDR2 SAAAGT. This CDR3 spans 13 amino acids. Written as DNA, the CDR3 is TGTGCCAGCAGTTACGCTGACGGGTATGGCTACACCTTC. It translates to CASSYADGYGYTF.

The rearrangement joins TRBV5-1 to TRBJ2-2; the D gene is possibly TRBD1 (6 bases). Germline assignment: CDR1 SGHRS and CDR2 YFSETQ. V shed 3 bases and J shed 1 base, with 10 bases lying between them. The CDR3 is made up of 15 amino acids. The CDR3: CASSSLGQNTGELFF. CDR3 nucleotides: TGCGCCAGCAGCTCGTTGGGACAGAACACCGGGGAGCTGTTTTTT.

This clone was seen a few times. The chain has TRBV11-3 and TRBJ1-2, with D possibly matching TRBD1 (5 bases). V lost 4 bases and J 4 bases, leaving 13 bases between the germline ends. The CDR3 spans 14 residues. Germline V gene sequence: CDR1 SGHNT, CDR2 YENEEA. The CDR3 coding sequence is TGTGCCAGCAGCTCCGCATCGGGGGGCTATGGCTACACCTTC. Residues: CASSSASGGYGYTF.

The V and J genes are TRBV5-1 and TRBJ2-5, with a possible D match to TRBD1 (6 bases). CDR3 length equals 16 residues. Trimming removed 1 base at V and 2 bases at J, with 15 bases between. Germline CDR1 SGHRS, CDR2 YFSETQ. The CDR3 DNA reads TGCGCCAGCAGCTTGTCTTCCCAGAGGGGGCAAGAGACCCAGTACTTC. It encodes CASSLSSQRGQETQYF. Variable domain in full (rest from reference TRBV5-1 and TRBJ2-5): KAGVTQTPRYLIKTRGQQVTLSCSPISGHRSVSWYQQTPGQGLQFLFEYFSETQRNKGNFPGRFSGRQFSNSRSEMNVSTLELGDSALYLCASSLSSQRGQETQYFGPGTRLLVL.

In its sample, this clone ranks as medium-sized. The CDR3 DNA follows: TGCGCCAGCAGCCAAGGCACGGGGACTGATCAGCCCCAGCATTTT. Translation: CASSQGTGTDQPQHF. The chain has TRBV4-1 and TRBJ1-5; D possibly corresponds to TRBD1 (5 bases). Trimming removed 1 base at V and 5 bases at J, with 12 bases between. Per the germline V gene, CDR1 is MGHRA and CDR2 is YSYEKL. CDR3 length equals 15 residues.

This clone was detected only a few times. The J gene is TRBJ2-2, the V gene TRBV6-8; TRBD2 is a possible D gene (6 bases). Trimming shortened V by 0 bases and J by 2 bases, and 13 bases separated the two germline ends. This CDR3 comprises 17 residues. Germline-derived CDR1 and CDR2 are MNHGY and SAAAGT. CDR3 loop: CASSYSWEVRNTGELFF. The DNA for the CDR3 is TGTGCCAGCAGTTACTCGTGGGAGGTTCGTAACACCGGGGAGCTGTTTTTT.

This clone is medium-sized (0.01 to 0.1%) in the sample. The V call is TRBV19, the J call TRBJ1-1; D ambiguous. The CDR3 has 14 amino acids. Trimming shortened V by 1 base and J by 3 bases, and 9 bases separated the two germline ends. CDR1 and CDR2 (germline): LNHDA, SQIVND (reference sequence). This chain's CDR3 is CASSIGIGYTEAFF. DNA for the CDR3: TGTGCCAGTAGTATAGGGATTGGGTACACTGAAGCTTTCTTT.

CDR3 in amino acids: CASTLGRNGELFF. CDR3 bases: TGTGCCAGTACACTGGGCAGGAACGGGGAGCTGTTTTTT. The chain employs TRBV6-7 and TRBJ2-2; D gene uncertain. TRBV6-7 is reported as an ORF; its role is uncertain. The CDR3 consists of 13 residues. Trimming took 9 bases from V and 7 from J, leaving 15 bases between them.

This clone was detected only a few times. The CDR3 DNA follows: TGTGCCATCAGTGAGTCTCCCGAATATAACTATGGCTACACCTTC. Its protein product is CAISESPEYNYGYTF. The chain combines TRBV10-3 with TRBJ1-2; no clear D gene. With 0 bases removed from V and 1 base from J, the gap between germline ends came to 9 bases. Germline CDR1 ENHRY, CDR2 SYGVKD. This CDR3 has 15 residues.

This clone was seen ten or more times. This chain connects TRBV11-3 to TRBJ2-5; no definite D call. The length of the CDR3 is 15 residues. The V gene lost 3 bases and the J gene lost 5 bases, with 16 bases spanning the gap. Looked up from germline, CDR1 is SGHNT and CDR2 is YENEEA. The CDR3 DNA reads TGTGCCAGCAGCTTTGAAACCCGCTCCGGGGAGACCCAGTACTTC. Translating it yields CASSFETRSGETQYF.

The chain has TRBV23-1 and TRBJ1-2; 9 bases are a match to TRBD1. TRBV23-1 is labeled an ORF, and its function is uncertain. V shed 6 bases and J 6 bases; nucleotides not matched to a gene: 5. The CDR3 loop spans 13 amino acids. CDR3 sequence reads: CASSLGDRDGYTF. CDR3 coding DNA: TGCGCCAGCAGCTTAGGGGACAGGGATGGCTACACCTTC.

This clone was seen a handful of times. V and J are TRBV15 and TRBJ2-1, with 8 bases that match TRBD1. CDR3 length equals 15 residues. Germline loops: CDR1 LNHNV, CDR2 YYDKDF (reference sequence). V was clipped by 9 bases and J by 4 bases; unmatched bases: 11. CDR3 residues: CATGDRDRSYNEQFF. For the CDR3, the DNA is TGTGCCACTGGTGACCGGGACAGGAGTTACAATGAGCAGTTCTTC.

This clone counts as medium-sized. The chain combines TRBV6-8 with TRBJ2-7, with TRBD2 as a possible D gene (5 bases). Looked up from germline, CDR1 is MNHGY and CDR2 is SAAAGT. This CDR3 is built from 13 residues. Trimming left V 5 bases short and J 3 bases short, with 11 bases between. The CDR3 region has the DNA TGTGCCAGCAGTGCAGGAGCGGACTACGAGCAGTACTTC. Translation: CASSAGADYEQYF.

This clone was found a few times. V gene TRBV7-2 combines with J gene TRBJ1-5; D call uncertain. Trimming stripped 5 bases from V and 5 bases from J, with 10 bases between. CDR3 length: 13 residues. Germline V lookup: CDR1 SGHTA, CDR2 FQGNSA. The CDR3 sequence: CASSPGLHQPQHF. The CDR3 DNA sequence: TGTGCCAGCAGCCCCGGTTTGCATCAGCCCCAGCATTTT.

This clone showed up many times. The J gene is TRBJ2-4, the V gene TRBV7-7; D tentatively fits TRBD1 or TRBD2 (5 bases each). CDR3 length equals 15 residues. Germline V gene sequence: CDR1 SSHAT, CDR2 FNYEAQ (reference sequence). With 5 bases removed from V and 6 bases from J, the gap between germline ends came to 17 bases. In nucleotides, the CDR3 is TGTGCCAGCAGCCCCCCGGGGCTAGCCTCAAACATTCAGTACTTC. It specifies CASSPPGLASNIQYF.

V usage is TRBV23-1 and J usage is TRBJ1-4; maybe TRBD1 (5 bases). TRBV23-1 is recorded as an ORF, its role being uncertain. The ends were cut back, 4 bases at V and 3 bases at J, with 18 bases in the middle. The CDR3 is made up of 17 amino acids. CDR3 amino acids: CASSPKSGSRPNEKLFF. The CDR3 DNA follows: TGCGCCAGCAGTCCAAAATCAGGGTCGCGGCCTAATGAAAAACTGTTTTTT.

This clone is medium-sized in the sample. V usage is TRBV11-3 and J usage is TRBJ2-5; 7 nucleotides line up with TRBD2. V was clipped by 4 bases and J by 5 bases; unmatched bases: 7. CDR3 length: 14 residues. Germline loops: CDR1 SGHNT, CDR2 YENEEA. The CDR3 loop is CASSWPGGSETQYF. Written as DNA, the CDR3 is TGTGCCAGCAGCTGGCCCGGGGGGTCTGAGACCCAGTACTTC.

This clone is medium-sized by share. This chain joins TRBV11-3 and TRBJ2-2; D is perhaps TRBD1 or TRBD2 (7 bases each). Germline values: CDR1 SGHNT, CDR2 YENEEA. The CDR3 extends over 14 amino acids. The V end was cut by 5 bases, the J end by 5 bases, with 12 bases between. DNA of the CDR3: TGTGCCAGCAGCCTCCAGGGGGGGACCGGGGAGCTGTTTTTT. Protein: CASSLQGGTGELFF. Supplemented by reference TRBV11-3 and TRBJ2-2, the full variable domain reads EAGVVQSPRYKIIEKKQPVAFWCNPISGHNTLYWYLQNLGQGPELLIRYENEEAVDDSQLPKDRFSAERLKGVDSTLKIQPAELGDSAVYLCASSLQGGTGELFFGEGSRLTVL.

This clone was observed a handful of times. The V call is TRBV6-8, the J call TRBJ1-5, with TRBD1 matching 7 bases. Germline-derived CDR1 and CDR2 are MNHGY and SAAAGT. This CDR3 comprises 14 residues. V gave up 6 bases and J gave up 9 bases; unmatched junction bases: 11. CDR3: CASRPGQAYPPQHF. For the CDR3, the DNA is TGTGCCAGCAGACCCGGACAGGCGTATCCGCCCCAGCATTTT.

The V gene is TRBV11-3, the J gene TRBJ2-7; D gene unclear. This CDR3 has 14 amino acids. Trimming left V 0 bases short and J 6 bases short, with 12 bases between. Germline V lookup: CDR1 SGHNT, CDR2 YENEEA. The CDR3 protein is CASSLEALATEQYF. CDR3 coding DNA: TGTGCCAGCAGCTTAGAGGCCCTCGCCACCGAGCAGTACTTC.

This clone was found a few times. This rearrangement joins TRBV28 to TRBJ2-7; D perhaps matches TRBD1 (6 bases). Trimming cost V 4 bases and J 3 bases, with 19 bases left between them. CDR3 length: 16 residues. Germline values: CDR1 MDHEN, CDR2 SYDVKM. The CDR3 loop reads CASSSFDTGSFYEQYF. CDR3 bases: TGTGCCAGCAGTTCATTTGACACAGGGAGCTTCTACGAGCAGTACTTC. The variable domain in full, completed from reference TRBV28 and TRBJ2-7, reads DVKVTQSSRYLVKRTGEKVFLECVQDMDHENMFWYRQDPGLGLRLIYFSYDVKMKEKGDIPEGYSVSREKKERFSLILESASTNQTSMYLCASSSFDTGSFYEQYFGPGTRLTVT.

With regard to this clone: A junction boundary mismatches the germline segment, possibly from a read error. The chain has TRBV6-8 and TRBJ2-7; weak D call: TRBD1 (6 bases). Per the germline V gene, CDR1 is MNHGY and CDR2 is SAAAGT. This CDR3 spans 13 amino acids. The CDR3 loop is CASSDSMTGEQYF. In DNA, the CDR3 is TGTGCCAGCAGTGACTCGATGACAGGCGAGCAGTACTTC.

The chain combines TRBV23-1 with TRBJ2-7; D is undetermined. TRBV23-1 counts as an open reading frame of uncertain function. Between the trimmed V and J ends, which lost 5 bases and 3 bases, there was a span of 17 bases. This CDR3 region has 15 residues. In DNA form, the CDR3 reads TGCGCCAGCAGTTCCTCCGGACGAGAAGGCTACGAGCAGTACTTC. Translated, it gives CASSSSGREGYEQYF.

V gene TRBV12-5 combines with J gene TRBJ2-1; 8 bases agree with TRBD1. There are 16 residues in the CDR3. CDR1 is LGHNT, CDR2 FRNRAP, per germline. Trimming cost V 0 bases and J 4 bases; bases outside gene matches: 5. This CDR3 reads CASGLVPGTGYNEQFF. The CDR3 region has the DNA TGTGCTAGTGGTTTGGTTCCCGGGACAGGTTACAATGAGCAGTTCTTC.

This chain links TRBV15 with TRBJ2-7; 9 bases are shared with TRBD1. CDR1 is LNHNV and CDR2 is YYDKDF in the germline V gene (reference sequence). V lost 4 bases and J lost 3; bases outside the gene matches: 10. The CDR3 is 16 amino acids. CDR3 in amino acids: CATSNGQETGGYEQYF. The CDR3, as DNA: TGTGCCACCAGCAACGGTCAGGAGACAGGGGGCTACGAGCAGTACTTC.

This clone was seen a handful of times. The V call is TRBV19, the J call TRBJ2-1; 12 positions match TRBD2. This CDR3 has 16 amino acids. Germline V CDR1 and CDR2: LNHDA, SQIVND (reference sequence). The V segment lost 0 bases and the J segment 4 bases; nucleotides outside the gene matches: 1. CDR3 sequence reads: CASSIEGTSGYNEQFF. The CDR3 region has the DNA TGTGCCAGTAGTATAGAGGGGACTAGCGGGTACAATGAGCAGTTCTTC.

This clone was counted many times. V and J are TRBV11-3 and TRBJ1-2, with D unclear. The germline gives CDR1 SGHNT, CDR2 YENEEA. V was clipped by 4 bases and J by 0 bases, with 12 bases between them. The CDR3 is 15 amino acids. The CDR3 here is CASSWWATANYGYTF. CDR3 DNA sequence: TGTGCCAGCAGCTGGTGGGCCACAGCTAACTATGGCTACACCTTC.

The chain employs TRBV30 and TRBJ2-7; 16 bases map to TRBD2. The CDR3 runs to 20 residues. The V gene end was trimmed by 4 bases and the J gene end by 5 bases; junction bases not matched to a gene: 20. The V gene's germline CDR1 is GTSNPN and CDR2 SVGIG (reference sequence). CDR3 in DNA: TGTGCCTGGACCTACCCCTGGGCCCTGGGACTAGCGGGAGGGCCCCACGAGCAGTACTTC. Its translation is CAWTYPWALGLAGGPHEQYF.

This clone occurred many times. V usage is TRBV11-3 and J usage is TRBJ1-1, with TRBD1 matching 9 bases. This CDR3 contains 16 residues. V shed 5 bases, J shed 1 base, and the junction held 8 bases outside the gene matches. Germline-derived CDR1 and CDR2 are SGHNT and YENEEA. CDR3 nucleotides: TGTGCCAGCAGCCAAGCACAGGGGGCGAGGAACACTGAAGCTTTCTTT. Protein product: CASSQAQGARNTEAFF.

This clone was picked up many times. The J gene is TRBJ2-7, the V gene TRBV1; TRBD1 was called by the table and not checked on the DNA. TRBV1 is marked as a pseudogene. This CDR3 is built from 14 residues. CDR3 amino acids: CASSQDQGWYEQYF. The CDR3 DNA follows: TGCGCCAGCAGCCAAGACCAGGGCTGGTACGAGCAGTACTTC.